The entry that follows covers one T cell receptor (beta chain) sequence. Its cognate antigen is unknown. This specimen belongs to a study of shared clonotypes between healthy human individuals. Study overall: Three plates each covered CD4 naive and memory; CD8 naive two, CD8 memory one.

Authors' analysis steps: Junction-only immunoSEQ sequences carried no quality scores, so filtering differed. This table comes from immunoSEQ multiplex PCR, and its TCRdb copy is limited to in-frame clones, with some not included. V and J calls and clone size are copied from that table; D and trimming were computed from the DNA. This sample has some 2,100,000 clones, with approximately 96% found just once. V lost 3 bases, J lost 3 bases, and 10 bases stayed unmatched. The germline V gene encodes CDR1 KGHSH and CDR2 LQKENI. The CDR3 is 16 residues long. Study results and caveats: Unshared clonotypes carried lower generation probabilities than those common to all four donors.

This receptor was obtained from a man younger than 30 in good health. The specimen sequenced was naive CD4+ T cells sorted from blood. This sample's subset: CD45RA+ positively selected. V is TRBV18 and J is TRBJ1-2; 7 bases agree with TRBD1. CDR3 residues: CASSPPNRGDHYGYTF. The CDR3 DNA reads TGTGCCAGCTCACCCCCGAACAGGGGCGATCACTATGGCTACACCTTC.